The clone carrying this T cell receptor beta chain was observed many times. The antigen remains unidentified. The data derive from a study of T-cell reconstitution after alpha-beta-depleted transplantation in children. Findings and caveats of the study: Reportedly, alpha-beta T cells present about two months post-transplant originated from several hundred expanded clones of graft origin. Elevated TCRbeta diversity at day 60 was traced, in some patients, to surviving recipient T cells and thymic progenitors. The main origin of T-cell counts and diversity one year after transplant was newly produced T cells.

The CDR3 contains 14 residues. V gave up 2 bases and J gave up 7 bases, with 15 bases separating them. CDR1 is SGHRS and CDR2 is YFSETQ in the germline V gene. Library preparation (for TCRbeta) was performed with unique molecular identifiers. TCRdb analysed the PCR reads with MiXCR anew, one entry per CDR3 protein. This sample yields about 100,000 distinct CDR3 sequences, of which over 6% are seen a single time; about a sixth belongs to the top ten. V and J are TRBV5-1 and TRBJ1-2; no firm D call. The sequences come from PBMCs, collected before TCRalphabeta/CD19-depleted stem cell transplant. The source is a boy aged 2 to 9 with acute lymphoblastic leukemia, due to receive a stem cell transplant. CDR3 in amino acids: CASSFERSRSGYTF. CDR3 in DNA: TGCGCCAGCAGCTTCGAGAGGTCAAGGTCTGGCTACACCTTC.